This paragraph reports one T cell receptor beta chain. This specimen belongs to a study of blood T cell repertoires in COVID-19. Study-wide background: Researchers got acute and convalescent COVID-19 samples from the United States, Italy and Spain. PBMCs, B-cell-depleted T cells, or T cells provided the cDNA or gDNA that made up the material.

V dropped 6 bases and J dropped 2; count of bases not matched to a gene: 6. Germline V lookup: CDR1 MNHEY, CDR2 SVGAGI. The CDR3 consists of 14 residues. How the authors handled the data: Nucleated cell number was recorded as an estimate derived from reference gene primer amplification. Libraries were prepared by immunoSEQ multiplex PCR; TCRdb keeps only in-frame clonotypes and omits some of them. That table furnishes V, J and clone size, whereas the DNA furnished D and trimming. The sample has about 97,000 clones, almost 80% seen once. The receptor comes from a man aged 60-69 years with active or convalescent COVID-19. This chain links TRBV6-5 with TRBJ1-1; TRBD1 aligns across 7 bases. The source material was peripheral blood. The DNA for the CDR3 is TGTGCCAGCAGAACGGGACAGCTAAACACTGAAGCTTTCTTT. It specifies CASRTGQLNTEAFF.